The rows below give T cell receptor beta chains drawn from one sample of a study of T cell repertoires in cytomegalovirus infection. TCRdb called the reads again in MiXCR, with one record for every CDR3 protein. The sample records around 630,000 distinct CDR3 sequences, 20% to 25% being singletons. Sample: CD8+ T cells from PBMCs. These receptors were collected from a human donor in good health (CMV status not recorded). Some clones in this sample may be carry-over from other donors' samples. The CDR3 runs from the conserved cysteine through the conserved F or W. The order of the fields is D gene, J gene, clone size, V gene, CDR3 DNA, CDR3 protein. A D gene is named only where the DNA matches it firmly. The size field is filled for only some rows; it gives once, few, many or a size class.

d_gene: TRBD1; j_gene: TRBJ2-5; abundance: few; v_gene: TRBV7-2; CDR3nt: TGTGCCAGCAGCTTAGGGGACAGGGGGTTGAGAGAGACCCAGTACTTC; CDR3aa: CASSLGDRGLRETQYF
d_gene: -; j_gene: TRBJ1-1; abundance: -; v_gene: TRBV28; CDR3nt: TGTGCCAGCAGTTTATTACCGGGGAACACTGAAGCTTTCTTT; CDR3aa: CASSLLPGNTEAFF
d_gene: TRBD1; j_gene: TRBJ2-3; abundance: -; v_gene: TRBV5-6; CDR3nt: TGTGCCAGCAGGGAAACAGGGGGCATTACGGATACGCAGTATTTT; CDR3aa: CASRETGGITDTQYF
d_gene: -; j_gene: TRBJ2-1; abundance: many; v_gene: TRBV7-9; CDR3nt: TGTGCCAGCAGCCCCCGACAGAGACACAATGAGCAGTTCTTC; CDR3aa: CASSPRQRHNEQFF
d_gene: TRBD1; j_gene: TRBJ1-2; abundance: -; v_gene: TRBV5-4; CDR3nt: TGTGCCAGCAGCTTAGGGACAGAGCTTTCCCTCTATGGCTACACCTTC; CDR3aa: CASSLGTELSLYGYTF
d_gene: TRBD1; j_gene: TRBJ1-6; abundance: few; v_gene: TRBV10-3; CDR3nt: TGTGCCATCAGTGAAGGGACAGGAAATTCACCCCTCCACTTT; CDR3aa: CAISEGTGNSPLHF
d_gene: -; j_gene: TRBJ1-1; abundance: -; v_gene: TRBV25-1; CDR3nt: TGTGCCAGCAGTGAATCGGCAAGGGGGAACACTGAAGCTTTCTTT; CDR3aa: CASSESARGNTEAFF
d_gene: -; j_gene: TRBJ2-1; abundance: -; v_gene: TRBV12-5; CDR3nt: TGTGCTAGTGGTTTGGGGGGTGGCTACAATGAGCAGTTCTTC; CDR3aa: CASGLGGGYNEQFF
d_gene: -; j_gene: TRBJ2-2; abundance: -; v_gene: TRBV28; CDR3nt: TGTGCCAGTCGGGGGCAGGCCACCGGGGAGCTGTTTTTT; CDR3aa: CASRGQATGELFF
d_gene: -; j_gene: TRBJ2-7; abundance: -; v_gene: TRBV27; CDR3nt: TGTGCCAGCAGTTTAGGGCAGAATGGTGAGCAGTACTTC; CDR3aa: CASSLGQNGEQYF
d_gene: -; j_gene: TRBJ2-2; abundance: -; v_gene: TRBV27; CDR3nt: TGTGCCAGCAGTTTAGAGGTCGGGGAGCTGTTTTTT; CDR3aa: CASSLEVGELFF
d_gene: TRBD1; j_gene: TRBJ2-7; abundance: once; v_gene: TRBV29-1; CDR3nt: TGCAGCGTTGAAGAGGCGGGGGACAGGGTGGGCTACGAGCAGTACTTC; CDR3aa: CSVEEAGDRVGYEQYF
d_gene: -; j_gene: TRBJ2-3; abundance: -; v_gene: TRBV3-1; CDR3nt: TGTGCCAGCAGCGCCGGACTTCTCGCGCAGTATTTT; CDR3aa: CASSAGLLAQYF
d_gene: -; j_gene: TRBJ2-3; abundance: -; v_gene: TRBV6-2/TRBV6-3; CDR3nt: TGTGCCAGCAGTTACGAGGGCTACACAGATACGCAGTATTTT; CDR3aa: CASSYEGYTDTQYF
d_gene: -; j_gene: TRBJ1-1; abundance: -; v_gene: TRBV7-9; CDR3nt: TGTGCCAGCAGCTTAAGGCCCCTCCGGTTCGGGAGAGCTTTCTTT; CDR3aa: CASSLRPLRFGRAFF
d_gene: TRBD2; j_gene: TRBJ2-3; abundance: few; v_gene: TRBV19; CDR3nt: TGTGCCAGTGGCTCGCGGGGGAAATCCTCAGATACGCAGTATTTT; CDR3aa: CASGSRGKSSDTQYF
d_gene: -; j_gene: TRBJ2-5; abundance: -; v_gene: TRBV5-1; CDR3nt: TGCGCCAGCAGCTTTGGCAGAGACCAAAAGACCCAGTACTTC; CDR3aa: CASSFGRDQKTQYF
d_gene: TRBD1; j_gene: TRBJ2-3; abundance: -; v_gene: TRBV6-2/TRBV6-3; CDR3nt: TGTGCCAGCAGTCCCGGAGGACAGGGGGCGGCAGATACGCAGTATTTT; CDR3aa: CASSPGGQGAADTQYF
d_gene: -; j_gene: TRBJ2-1; abundance: -; v_gene: TRBV19; CDR3nt: TGTGCCAGTAGTATCCGGGATCCATACAATGAGCAGTTCTTC; CDR3aa: CASSIRDPYNEQFF
d_gene: TRBD1; j_gene: TRBJ1-1; abundance: few; v_gene: TRBV23-1; CDR3nt: TGCGCCAGCATCCAGGGGGTGAACACTGAAGCTTTCTTT; CDR3aa: CASIQGVNTEAFF
d_gene: -; j_gene: TRBJ1-2; abundance: -; v_gene: TRBV7-9; CDR3nt: TGTGCCAGCAGCTTAGTGGACACTGCTAACTATGGCTACACCTTC; CDR3aa: CASSLVDTANYGYTF
d_gene: -; j_gene: TRBJ1-1; abundance: -; v_gene: TRBV14; CDR3nt: TGTGCCAGCAGCCAAGATGTGGGACCCGGTGGGGCTTTCTTT; CDR3aa: CASSQDVGPGGAFF
d_gene: TRBD1; j_gene: TRBJ2-3; abundance: -; v_gene: TRBV7-9; CDR3nt: TGTGCCAGCAGCCAGATTCGGACAGGGGAAGATACGCAGTATTTT; CDR3aa: CASSQIRTGEDTQYF
d_gene: -; j_gene: TRBJ2-1; abundance: -; v_gene: TRBV12-3/TRBV12-4; CDR3nt: TGTGCCAGCAGTTTACCAGGACCCAAGCAGTTCTTC; CDR3aa: CASSLPGPKQFF
d_gene: -; j_gene: TRBJ2-4; abundance: -; v_gene: TRBV6-2/TRBV6-3; CDR3nt: TGTGCCAGCACCGACATTGCTAAAAACATTCAGTACTTC; CDR3aa: CASTDIAKNIQYF
d_gene: -; j_gene: TRBJ2-3; abundance: many; v_gene: TRBV7-6; CDR3nt: TGTGCCAGCAGCTTTCAACCTAGGGCCCTCACAGATACGCAGTATTTT; CDR3aa: CASSFQPRALTDTQYF
d_gene: -; j_gene: TRBJ2-5; abundance: many; v_gene: TRBV7-7; CDR3nt: TGTGCCAGCAGTTTAGGTGGCTGGGAGACCCAGTACTTC; CDR3aa: CASSLGGWETQYF
d_gene: -; j_gene: TRBJ1-2; abundance: few; v_gene: TRBV7-9; CDR3nt: TGTGCCAGCAGTGTCGAGGTTTCCTATGGCTACACCTTC; CDR3aa: CASSVEVSYGYTF
d_gene: TRBD1; j_gene: TRBJ1-2; abundance: -; v_gene: TRBV6-6; CDR3nt: TGTGCCAGCAGTTACTCTTTCGGACAGGCCTTAAACTATGGCTACACCTTC; CDR3aa: CASSYSFGQALNYGYTF
d_gene: TRBD2; j_gene: TRBJ2-1; abundance: few; v_gene: TRBV24-1; CDR3nt: TGTGCCACCAGTGACAGGGACTATACATCGGTCAATGAGCAGTTCTTC; CDR3aa: CATSDRDYTSVNEQFF
d_gene: -; j_gene: TRBJ1-2; abundance: few; v_gene: TRBV12-3/TRBV12-4; CDR3nt: TGTGCCAGCAGTTTATGGGAAGCCTATGGCTACACCTTC; CDR3aa: CASSLWEAYGYTF
d_gene: -; j_gene: TRBJ2-1; abundance: -; v_gene: TRBV7-9; CDR3nt: TGTGCCAGCAGCTTACCATCCAGGGGACCTTTCTACAATGAGCAGTTCTTC; CDR3aa: CASSLPSRGPFYNEQFF
d_gene: -; j_gene: TRBJ1-2; abundance: many; v_gene: TRBV7-9; CDR3nt: TGTGCCAGCAGCGGGGGGACAACCTATGGCTACACCTTC; CDR3aa: CASSGGTTYGYTF
d_gene: -; j_gene: TRBJ2-1; abundance: many; v_gene: TRBV7-2; CDR3nt: TGTGCCAGCAGCCTGGGGTGGTCGCCGGATGAGCAGTTCTTC; CDR3aa: CASSLGWSPDEQFF
d_gene: -; j_gene: TRBJ2-1; abundance: -; v_gene: TRBV29-1; CDR3nt: TGCAGCGTTGAAGGTAGGGGTATCTACAATGAGCAGTTCTTC; CDR3aa: CSVEGRGIYNEQFF
d_gene: -; j_gene: TRBJ2-2; abundance: few; v_gene: TRBV7-9; CDR3nt: TGTGCCAGCAGCCCGGTTAAGAGGATGCAGACCGGGGAGCTGTTTTTT; CDR3aa: CASSPVKRMQTGELFF
d_gene: TRBD1; j_gene: TRBJ2-3; abundance: -; v_gene: TRBV5-1; CDR3nt: TGCGCCAGCAGTCGGGGGACAGGGAACACAGATACGCAGTATTTT; CDR3aa: CASSRGTGNTDTQYF
d_gene: -; j_gene: TRBJ1-1; abundance: few; v_gene: TRBV19; CDR3nt: TGTGCCAGTACCACGACCGCGATGAACACTGAAGCTTTCTTT; CDR3aa: CASTTTAMNTEAFF
d_gene: -; j_gene: TRBJ2-1; abundance: many; v_gene: TRBV7-9; CDR3nt: TGTGCCAGCAGCTTAAAGTCCGAGGATGAGCAGTTCTTC; CDR3aa: CASSLKSEDEQFF
d_gene: -; j_gene: TRBJ2-7; abundance: -; v_gene: TRBV25-1; CDR3nt: TGTGCCAGCGGCAGTCCCTACGAGCAGTACTTC; CDR3aa: CASGSPYEQYF
d_gene: TRBD2; j_gene: TRBJ2-5; abundance: many; v_gene: TRBV7-9; CDR3nt: TGTGCCAGCAGCTTCCCCGGGACTAGCGGTCAAGAGACCCAGTACTTC; CDR3aa: CASSFPGTSGQETQYF
d_gene: TRBD2; j_gene: TRBJ2-3; abundance: few; v_gene: TRBV10-3; CDR3nt: TGTGCCATCAGTGAGTCCCGGGGGGAGAGGACAGATACGCAGTATTTT; CDR3aa: CAISESRGERTDTQYF
d_gene: TRBD1; j_gene: TRBJ1-1; abundance: many; v_gene: TRBV29-1; CDR3nt: TGCAGCGTCGAGGGGGACAGGGAGACTGAAGCTTTCTTT; CDR3aa: CSVEGDRETEAFF
d_gene: -; j_gene: TRBJ1-1; abundance: few; v_gene: TRBV28; CDR3nt: TGTGCCAGCACCGAGAGGGGGACGGGCACTGAAGCTTTCTTT; CDR3aa: CASTERGTGTEAFF
d_gene: -; j_gene: TRBJ1-5; abundance: many; v_gene: TRBV12-3/TRBV12-4; CDR3nt: TGTGCCAGCAGCGACACAGGTAGCAATCAGCCCCAGCATTTT; CDR3aa: CASSDTGSNQPQHF
d_gene: TRBD2; j_gene: TRBJ2-3; abundance: few; v_gene: TRBV28; CDR3nt: TGTGCCAGCAGTTTGGGGACTACCCAGTCAGATACGCAGTATTTT; CDR3aa: CASSLGTTQSDTQYF
d_gene: TRBD2; j_gene: TRBJ2-5; abundance: few; v_gene: TRBV28; CDR3nt: TGTGCCAGCAGCACCGGGACTAGCGGGGGTTGGGAGACCCAGTACTTC; CDR3aa: CASSTGTSGGWETQYF
d_gene: TRBD2; j_gene: TRBJ2-1; abundance: few; v_gene: TRBV20-1; CDR3nt: TGCAGTGCTCACCAACTAGCGGTAGCTTCCTACAATGAGCAGTTCTTC; CDR3aa: CSAHQLAVASYNEQFF
d_gene: -; j_gene: TRBJ1-6; abundance: many; v_gene: TRBV7-6; CDR3nt: TGTGCCAGCAGCTTAAACAGGCGAAGGGATTCACCCCTCCACTTT; CDR3aa: CASSLNRRRDSPLHF
d_gene: TRBD1; j_gene: TRBJ1-4; abundance: few; v_gene: TRBV15; CDR3nt: TGTGCCACCAGCTCCCGGGACAGGGTAGAGCCGACTGAAATACGTCAAACTGAAAAACTGTTTTTT; CDR3aa: CATSSRDRVEPTEIRQTEKLFF
d_gene: -; j_gene: TRBJ2-7; abundance: few; v_gene: TRBV14; CDR3nt: TGTGCCAGCAGCCAAGTTTCCTACGAGCAGTACTTC; CDR3aa: CASSQVSYEQYF
d_gene: -; j_gene: TRBJ2-3; abundance: few; v_gene: TRBV4-3; CDR3nt: TGCGCCAGCAGCCAATACGGGGGTGCCGATACGCAGTATTTT; CDR3aa: CASSQYGGADTQYF
d_gene: -; j_gene: TRBJ1-5; abundance: -; v_gene: TRBV10-3; CDR3nt: TGTGCCATCAGTGAGTCCGGGACGGGGGCCCTAAATCAGCCCCAGCATTTT; CDR3aa: CAISESGTGALNQPQHF
d_gene: -; j_gene: TRBJ2-1; abundance: many; v_gene: TRBV12-5; CDR3nt: TGTGCTAGTGGTTTTCTGAATGAGCAGTTCTTC; CDR3aa: CASGFLNEQFF
d_gene: -; j_gene: TRBJ1-2; abundance: few; v_gene: TRBV20-1; CDR3nt: TGCAGTGCTCCGGACGGATACTATGGCTACACCTTC; CDR3aa: CSAPDGYYGYTF
d_gene: -; j_gene: TRBJ1-1; abundance: many; v_gene: TRBV19; CDR3nt: TGTGCCAGTCGGACCGGACCTGAAGCTTTCTTT; CDR3aa: CASRTGPEAFF
d_gene: TRBD2; j_gene: TRBJ2-3; abundance: -; v_gene: TRBV11-1; CDR3nt: TGTACCAGCAGCCCGAGCGGGGGGGCCGCAGATACGCAGTATTTT; CDR3aa: CTSSPSGGAADTQYF
d_gene: TRBD2; j_gene: TRBJ2-3; abundance: many; v_gene: TRBV7-2; CDR3nt: TGTGCCAGCAGCTCGGGACTAGCGGGGGGGCCTAGAGATACGCAGTATTTT; CDR3aa: CASSSGLAGGPRDTQYF